This T cell receptor beta chain originates from a study of T cell responses to AZD1222 COVID-19 vaccine. Study-wide findings and caveats: Only a handful of individuals given AZD1222 were seropositive at baseline.

The table came from immunoSEQ multiplex PCR; TCRdb's copy has only in-frame clones and leaves some out. The profile shows approximately 130,000 clones, 85% to 95% of them singletons. In the case of this clone: Its antigen is unidentified.

This CDR3 is 12 amino acids long. V was pared by 0 bases and J by 15 bases, with 13 bases between. Germline V gene data show CDR1 as SGHKS and CDR2 as YYEKEE (reference sequence). The sample in question was peripheral blood, obtained on day 0 of AZD1222 vaccination. This chain links TRBV5-5 with TRBJ2-1; D perhaps matches TRBD1 (5 bases). The sequence came from an adult in good health. CDR3 residues: CASSLEDTPLFF. CDR3 coding DNA: TGTGCCAGCAGCTTGGAGGACACTCCCTTGTTCTTC.